Below, 14 T cell receptor beta chains from the same sample are listed, as sequenced in a study of identical twins. MiXCR, run by TCRdb on the 5' RACE reads, gives a single entry per CDR3 protein. The sample lists approximately 530,000 distinct CDR3 sequences; more than 20% were seen once. Separately, the same data were catalogued under a study of yellow fever vaccine responses in identical twins.

Sequencing was performed on CD4+ T cells sorted from blood. Every receptor here comes from a woman under 30 in good health.

A few counts support this clonotype. The rearrangement joins TRBV7-9 to TRBJ2-2; no reliable D call. The germline V gene encodes CDR1 SEHNR and CDR2 FQNEAQ (reference sequence). This CDR3 region has 17 residues. V was trimmed by 2 bases and J by 1 base, leaving 14 bases between them. The CDR3: CASSLFYVTENTGELFF. The CDR3 DNA sequence: TGTGCCAGCAGCTTATTTTACGTGACGGAGAACACCGGGGAGCTGTTTTTT. Drawing the rest from reference TRBV7-9 and TRBJ2-2, the complete variable domain is DTGVSQNPRHKITKRGQNVTFRCDPISEHNRLYWYRQTLGQGPEFLTYFQNEAQLEKSRLLSDRFSAERPKGSFSTLEIQRTEQGDSAMYLCASSLFYVTENTGELFFGEGSRLTVL.

V gene TRBV7-2 combines with J gene TRBJ2-1; 10 nucleotides agree with TRBD2. Germline V gene data show CDR1 as SGHTA and CDR2 as FQGNSA. With V trimmed by 4 bases and J by 9 bases, 9 bases remained unmatched. This CDR3 region has 15 residues. DNA of the CDR3: TGTGCCAGCAGCTATCTAGCGGGGGTCTGGTCTGAGCAGTTCTTC. Protein product: CASSYLAGVWSEQFF.

V and J are TRBV27 and TRBJ2-4; no definite D call. The CDR3 is 17 residues long. Deletions cut 6 bases from V and 0 bases from J, with 18 bases between. Germline V gene lookup returns CDR1 MNHEY and CDR2 SMNVEV (reference sequence). In nucleotides, the CDR3 is TGTGCCAGCAGCCGTGCCGGAACTGGCTTAGCCAAAAACATTCAGTACTTC. Translating it yields CASSRAGTGLAKNIQYF.

This clonotype was found a few times. The chain links TRBV3-1 to TRBJ2-3; D call uncertain. The CDR3 has 13 residues. Germline CDR1 and CDR2: LGHDT and YNNKEL (reference sequence). V lost 4 bases and J lost 6, with 11 bases in between. DNA for the CDR3: TGTGCCAGCAGCCTAGGCCAGATCGATACGCAGTATTTT. Protein product: CASSLGQIDTQYF.

A few counts support this clonotype. The V and J genes are TRBV25-1 and TRBJ1-5; unclear D gene. Germline CDR1 is MGHDK and CDR2 is SYGVNS. The CDR3 is 12 amino acids. V was cut by 4 bases and J by 7 bases, with 8 bases left in between. The CDR3 region has the DNA TGTGCCAGCAGTGTTGTGGGCCAGCCCCAGCATTTT. It codes for CASSVVGQPQHF.

In this sample, this clonotype turned up a few times. This chain connects TRBV5-1 to TRBJ2-2; D not certain. This CDR3 comprises 15 residues. The germline V and J ends were trimmed by 3 bases and 3 bases, with 12 bases remaining between them. Looked up from germline, CDR1 is SGHRS and CDR2 is YFSETQ. CDR3 sequence (DNA): TGCGCCAGCAGCTCAAACGCGGTCGACACCGGGGAGCTGTTTTTT. Protein product: CASSSNAVDTGELFF.

J is TRBJ2-1 and V is TRBV20-1; a possible D gene is TRBD2 (5 bases). V was cut by 6 bases and J by 0 bases, with 12 bases left in between. CDR3 size: 14 residues. The germline V gene has CDR1 DFQATT and CDR2 SNEGSKA (reference sequence). The CDR3 protein is CSAPPEGSYNEQFF. Written as DNA, the CDR3 is TGCAGTGCCCCCCCCGAGGGCTCCTACAATGAGCAGTTCTTC.

This chain connects TRBV7-9 to TRBJ1-1; TRBD1 is a possible D gene (6 bases). This CDR3 has 14 residues. Trimming shortened V by 6 bases and J by 1 base, and 12 bases separated the two germline ends. Germline CDR1 SEHNR, CDR2 FQNEAQ (reference sequence). The CDR3: CASRPGQPNTEAFF. The CDR3 coding sequence is TGTGCCAGCAGGCCGGGACAACCGAACACTGAAGCTTTCTTT.

This clonotype has just a few counts. The chain employs TRBV7-9 and TRBJ2-5; TRBD2 matches at 11 bases. The CDR3 sequence is 16 residues long. V lost 5 bases, J lost 4 bases, and 9 bases stayed unmatched. From germline, CDR1 is SEHNR and CDR2 FQNEAQ (reference sequence). CDR3 sequence reads: CASSILAGGGGETQYF. The CDR3 nucleotides read TGTGCCAGCAGCATTCTAGCGGGAGGTGGAGGAGAGACCCAGTACTTC. The full variable domain, rest sourced from reference TRBV7-9 and TRBJ2-5, is DTGVSQNPRHKITKRGQNVTFRCDPISEHNRLYWYRQTLGQGPEFLTYFQNEAQLEKSRLLSDRFSAERPKGSFSTLEIQRTEQGDSAMYLCASSILAGGGGETQYFGPGTRLLVL.

The sample holds a few counts of this clonotype. V usage is TRBV9 and J usage is TRBJ2-4, with TRBD2 matching 8 bases. Trimming at V came to 3 bases and at J to 3 bases, leaving 11 bases not matched to a gene. Looked up from germline, CDR1 is SGDLS and CDR2 is YYNGEE. This CDR3 has 17 residues. The chain's CDR3 is CASSAYPPGGDKNIQYF. DNA for the CDR3: TGTGCCAGCAGCGCATATCCTCCGGGAGGGGACAAAAACATTCAGTACTTC.

This clonotype showed up just a few times. This chain links TRBV12-3 or TRBV12-4 with TRBJ2-5, with 8 nucleotides matching TRBD1. V trimming: 8 bases; J trimming: 3 bases; junction bases outside the gene matches: 5. The CDR3 covers 13 residues. CDR3 DNA: TGTGCCAGCCAATGGACAGGGAAAGAGACCCAGTACTTC. Translating it yields CASQWTGKETQYF.

The rearrangement joins TRBV3-1 to TRBJ2-1; 9 bases are shared with TRBD1. CDR3 length: 14 residues. The V and J ends lost 3 bases and 6 bases, in that order; junction bases with no gene match: 3. In germline, CDR1 is LGHDT, CDR2 YNNKEL (reference sequence). The chain's CDR3 is CASSHGQGTNEQFF. The CDR3 nucleotides are TGTGCCAGCAGCCATGGACAGGGGACCAATGAGCAGTTCTTC.

This rearrangement joins TRBV3-1 to TRBJ2-2; 8 bases are shared with TRBD2. The V gene's germline CDR1 is LGHDT and CDR2 YNNKEL (reference sequence). Germline trimming cut 2 bases from V and 6 bases from J; bases unmatched to any gene: 8. This CDR3 has 16 amino acids. CDR3 nucleotide sequence: TGTGCCAGCAGCCAACAGGCGGGAGGCTGGGCCGGGGAGCTGTTTTTT. Amino acids: CASSQQAGGWAGELFF.

This clonotype occurred a few times. The CDR3, as DNA: TGCAGTTCTTGTAGCGGGGTAGAAGATACGCAGTATTTT. This translates into CSSCSGVEDTQYF. This rearrangement joins TRBV20-1 to TRBJ2-3; 8 bases are shared with TRBD2. Germline CDR1 and CDR2: DFQATT and SNEGSKA (reference sequence). The CDR3 runs to 13 residues. Losses at the gene ends were 8 bases for V and 5 bases for J; bases not matched to a gene: 9.